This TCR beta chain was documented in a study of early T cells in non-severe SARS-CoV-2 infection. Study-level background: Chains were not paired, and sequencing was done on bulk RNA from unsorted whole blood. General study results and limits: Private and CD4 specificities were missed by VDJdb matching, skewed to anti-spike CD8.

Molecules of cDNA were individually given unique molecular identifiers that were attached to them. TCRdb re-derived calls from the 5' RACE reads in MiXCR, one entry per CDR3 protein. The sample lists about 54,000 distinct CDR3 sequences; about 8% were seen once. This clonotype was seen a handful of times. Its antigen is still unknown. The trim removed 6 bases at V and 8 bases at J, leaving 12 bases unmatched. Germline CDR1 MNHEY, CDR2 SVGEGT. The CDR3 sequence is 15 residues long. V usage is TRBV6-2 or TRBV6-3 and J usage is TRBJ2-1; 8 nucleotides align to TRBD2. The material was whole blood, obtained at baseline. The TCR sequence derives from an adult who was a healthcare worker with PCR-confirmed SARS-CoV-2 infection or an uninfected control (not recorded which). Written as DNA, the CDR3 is TGTGCCAGCAGGGGAGGACTAGCAAGTGTCGATGAGCAGTTCTTC. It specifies CASRGGLASVDEQFF.